This TCR beta chain is drawn from a study of T cells in Graves' hyperthyroidism and ophthalmopathy. There were TCR beta CDR3 regions amplified from RNA transcripts. The study used the HTBI primer set for a first-round RT-PCR of the TCR CDR3. TCRdb reprocessed the multiplex PCR reads via MiXCR and lists one record per CDR3 protein. The table has 250,000 to 350,000 distinct CDR3 sequences, 15% to 20% seen once. Findings and limits, study-wide: Model output signaled ophthalmopathy a median roughly six months ahead of onset.

V was cut by 1 base and J by 5 bases, with 19 bases left in between. The germline V gene has CDR1 MGHRA and CDR2 YSYEKL. The CDR3 sequence is 17 residues long. Notes on this clonotype: What it binds is not known.

The sequenced sample was blood. This rearrangement joins TRBV4-1 to TRBJ2-3; TRBD1 or TRBD2 may be the D gene (5 bases each). This TCR derives from a woman aged 55-69 years with Graves' ophthalmopathy. The CDR3 DNA follows: TGCGCCAGCAGCCAAGGGATTATGAGGGGTGTGGGAGATACGCAGTATTTT. Its translation: CASSQGIMRGVGDTQYF.